This T cell receptor beta chain was captured by sequencing in a study of post-analysis software for immune sequencing data. The V and J ends lost 0 bases and 4 bases respectively, with 16 bases between them. Germline lookup yields CDR1 LGHNA and CDR2 YSLEER. This CDR3 spans 17 amino acids. Built from TCR beta cDNA, the libraries had unique molecular identifiers in them. TCRdb re-called the PCR reads with MiXCR, one entry per CDR3 protein. The sample holds some 160,000 distinct CDR3 sequences, 30% to 45% seen once. Note on this clonotype: Its antigen is not identified.

Study conclusions and caveats: With F measure, samples from one preparation batch clustered together strongly. Diversity measured as normalized Chao1 was significantly lower in multiple sclerosis patients than in controls.

J is TRBJ1-5 and V is TRBV4-3; D remains ambiguous. The origin of this receptor is a girl between 5 and 17 years old with multiple sclerosis. The source material was blood, sampled after autologous hematopoietic stem cell transplantation. The CDR3 reads CASSQDPIKTINQPQHF. In nucleotides, the CDR3 is TGCGCCAGCAGCCAAGACCCAATCAAAACAATAAATCAGCCCCAGCATTTT.